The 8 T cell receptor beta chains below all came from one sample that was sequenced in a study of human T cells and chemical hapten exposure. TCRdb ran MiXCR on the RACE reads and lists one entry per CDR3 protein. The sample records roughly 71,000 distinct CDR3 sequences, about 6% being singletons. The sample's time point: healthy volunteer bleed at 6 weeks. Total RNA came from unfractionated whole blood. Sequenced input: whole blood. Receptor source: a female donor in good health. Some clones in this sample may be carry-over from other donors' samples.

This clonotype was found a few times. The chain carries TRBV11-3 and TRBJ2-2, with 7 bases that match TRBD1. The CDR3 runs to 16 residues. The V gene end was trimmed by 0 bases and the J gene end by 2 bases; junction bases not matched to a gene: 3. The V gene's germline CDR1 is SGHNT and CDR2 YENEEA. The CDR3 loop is CASSLETGSNTGELFF. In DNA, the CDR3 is TGTGCCAGCAGCTTAGAGACAGGGAGCAACACCGGGGAGCTGTTTTTT.

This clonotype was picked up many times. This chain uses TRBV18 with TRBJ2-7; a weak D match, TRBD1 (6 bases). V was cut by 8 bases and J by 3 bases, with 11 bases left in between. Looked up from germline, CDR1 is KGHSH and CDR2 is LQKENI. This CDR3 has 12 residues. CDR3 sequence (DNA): TGTGCCAGCAGCCCGGACAGCTACGAGCAGTACTTC. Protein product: CASSPDSYEQYF.

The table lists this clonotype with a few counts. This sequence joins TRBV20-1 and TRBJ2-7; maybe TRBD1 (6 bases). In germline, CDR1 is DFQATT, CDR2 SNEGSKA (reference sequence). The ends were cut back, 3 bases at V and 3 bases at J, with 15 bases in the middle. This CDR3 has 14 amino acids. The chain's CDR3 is CSASGRDTFYEQYF. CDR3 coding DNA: TGCAGTGCTAGCGGCCGGGACACCTTCTACGAGCAGTACTTC.

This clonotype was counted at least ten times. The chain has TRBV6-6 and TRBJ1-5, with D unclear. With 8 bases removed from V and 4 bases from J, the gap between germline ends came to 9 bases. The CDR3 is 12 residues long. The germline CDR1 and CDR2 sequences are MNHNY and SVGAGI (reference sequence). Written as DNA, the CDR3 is TGTGCCAGCGGCACAAATAATCAGCCCCAGCATTTT. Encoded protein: CASGTNNQPQHF.

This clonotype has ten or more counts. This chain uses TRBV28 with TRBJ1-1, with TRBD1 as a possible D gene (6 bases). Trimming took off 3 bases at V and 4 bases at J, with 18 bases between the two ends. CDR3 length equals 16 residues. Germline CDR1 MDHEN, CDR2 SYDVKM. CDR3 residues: CASSLGGRLWGTEAFF. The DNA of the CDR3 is TGTGCCAGCAGTTTGGGGGGGCGCCTATGGGGCACTGAAGCTTTCTTT.

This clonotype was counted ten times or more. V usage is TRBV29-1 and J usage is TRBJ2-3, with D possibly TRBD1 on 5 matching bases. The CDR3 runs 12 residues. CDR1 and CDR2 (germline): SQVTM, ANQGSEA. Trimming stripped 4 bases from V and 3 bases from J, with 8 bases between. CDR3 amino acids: CSVVRDTDTQYF. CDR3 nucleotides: TGCAGCGTTGTCAGGGATACAGATACGCAGTATTTT.

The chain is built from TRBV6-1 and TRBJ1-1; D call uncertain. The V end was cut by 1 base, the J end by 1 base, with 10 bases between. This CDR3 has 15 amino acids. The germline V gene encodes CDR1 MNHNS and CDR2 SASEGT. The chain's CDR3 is CASSEGRWANTEAFF. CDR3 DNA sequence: TGTGCCAGCAGTGAAGGGCGGTGGGCGAACACTGAAGCTTTCTTT.

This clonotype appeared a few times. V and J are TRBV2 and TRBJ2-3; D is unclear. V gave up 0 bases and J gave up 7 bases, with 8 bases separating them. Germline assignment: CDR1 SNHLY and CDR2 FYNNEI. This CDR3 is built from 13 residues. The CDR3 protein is CASSEALSYTQYF. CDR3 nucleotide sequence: TGTGCCAGCAGTGAAGCGCTAAGTTATACGCAGTATTTT.